This T cell receptor beta chain was identified in a study of identical twins. This clonotype was seen at least ten times. V lost 4 bases to trimming and J lost 8 bases, with 16 bases between them. Germline-derived CDR1 and CDR2 are SGHRS and YFSETQ. The CDR3 length is 14 residues. TCRdb ran MiXCR on the 5' RACE reads and lists one entry per CDR3 protein. The sample includes 400,000 to 500,000 distinct CDR3 sequences, around 18% of them seen just once. The sequenced sample consisted of naive T cells sorted from blood. The chain links TRBV5-1 to TRBJ2-1, with a weak D call TRBD1 (6 bases). The sequence came from a man aged 50 to 60 in good health. As DNA, the CDR3 is TGCGCCAGCAGCCCGGATACAGGGTTTGATGAGCAGTTCTTC. Its translation: CASSPDTGFDEQFF.